Listed below are T cell receptor beta chains from one sample, sequenced in a study of cytomegalovirus exposure and HLA in healthy donors. The data were produced by immunoSEQ multiplex PCR, yet TCRdb's version contains in-frame clones alone and is incomplete. The table records more than 95,000 clones, around 75% of them present only once. Sample: PBMCs. Receptor source: a woman aged 45 to 65 in good health and CMV-seropositive. The conserved cysteine and the conserved F or W are not part of the CDR3 here. The size of a clone is reported for some rows only, either as once, few or many, or as a class for expanded clones.

NA	TRBV2	TRBJ1-1	ASSANMDTEAF
few	TRBV18	TRBJ1-2	ASSLTGEYGYT
NA	TRBV5-1	TRBJ2-1	ASSETGQGYNEQF
NA	TRBV5-1	TRBJ2-7	ASSQGAGVYEQY
few	TRBV7-9	TRBJ1-1	ASRGTEAF
once	TRBV2	TRBJ1-2	ASIGTAGSPYGYT
few	TRBV5-5	TRBJ1-5	ASSLGTGGNQPQH
NA	TRBV2	TRBJ2-5	ASTRGEETQY
NA	TRBV6-1	TRBJ2-1	ASVIAGGAYNEQF
NA	TRBV15	TRBJ2-1	ATSALKRGPNEQF
NA	TRBV7-9	TRBJ1-3	ASSRDRAGNTIY
NA	TRBV5-1	TRBJ1-1	ASSPWGAGLNTEAF
NA	TRBV7-2	TRBJ2-5	ASSFAGGPETQY
NA	TRBV30	TRBJ1-2	AWSAQATYGYT
NA	TRBV14	TRBJ2-7	ASSQRPLAGAGYEQY
few	TRBV20-1	TRBJ1-2	SASWGDGYT
once	TRBV7-2	TRBJ1-2	ASSSGQGGYGYT
NA	TRBV20-1	TRBJ2-5	SARRGETQY
NA	TRBV13	TRBJ1-4	ASSHAGQGGEKLF
many	TRBV14	TRBJ2-7	ASSTRQGASYEQY
NA	TRBV11-2	TRBJ1-4	ASSLGTGRNEKLF
NA	TRBV18	TRBJ2-1	ASSPPSLAGGRNEQF
few	TRBV29-1	TRBJ2-3	SVTQRSTDTQY
few	TRBV21-1	TRBJ2-5	ASSKEAGTWKKETQY
NA	TRBV5-8	TRBJ2-7	ASSWKGLAYEQY
NA	TRBV9	TRBJ2-7	ASSVGHGLAIHEQY
few	TRBV19	TRBJ1-1	ASSPGSGGEAF
NA	TRBV4-2	TRBJ2-7	ASSQVGTTSSYEQY
NA	TRBV7-2	TRBJ2-1	ASSLLGGDYNEQF
once	TRBV6-1	TRBJ1-5	ASSHRGASNQPQH
NA	TRBV19	TRBJ2-5	ASSIDLTSGTQY
NA	TRBV4-1	TRBJ2-3	ASSQEEWVSTDTQY
NA	TRBV27	TRBJ2-1	ASRGLAGVSYNEQF
NA	TRBV7-6	TRBJ2-5	ASSLASGTQY
NA	TRBV28	TRBJ2-1	ASRAGSGRVPYNEQF
few	TRBV2	TRBJ2-1	AAQFYPGNEQF
NA	TRBV19	TRBJ1-2	ASCDRAYGYT
few	TRBV6-1	TRBJ2-4	ASSEAGTEH
NA	TRBV4-1	TRBJ1-2	ASRGTVYGYT
NA	TRBV7-3	TRBJ1-1	ASSLYPGQGFDNSIAF
NA	TRBV7-2	TRBJ1-1	ASSPRVGLGTEAF
NA	TRBV30	TRBJ1-2	AWRSGGLYGYT
NA	TRBV7-3	TRBJ2-3	ASSLSGGAQY
NA	TRBV30	TRBJ1-5	AWSRGRGEPQH
NA	TRBV11-2	TRBJ1-2	ASRAGDSNYGYT
medium-sized	TRBV5-1	TRBJ1-1	ASSLGGRSTEAF
NA	TRBV7-6	TRBJ2-3	ASSLRGLTHTDTQY
few	TRBV7-2	TRBJ1-2	ASSLAAGNYGYT
NA	TRBV7-3	TRBJ2-2	ASSSSGTSGRGGELF
NA	TRBV5-1	TRBJ1-2	ASRHGQGVYGYT
NA	TRBV4-1	TRBJ1-3	ASSQVQVKPGNTIY
NA	TRBV7-9	TRBJ2-7	ASSIPSTGSLSYEQY
NA	TRBV14	TRBJ2-3	ASSLSTGTRADTQY